This T cell receptor beta chain is from a study of T-cell memory formation after mild COVID-19. About the study: Most TCR clusters belonged to a single donor. Findings of the study overall: Clones shrinking from day 15 to 85 showed even CD4/CD8 mixes; later expanders tilted CD4+. Whether second-wave clones peaking at day 37 were SARS-CoV-2 specific went unconfirmed. CD4+ contracting clones lay mainly in CM and EM, CD8+ ones in EMRA.

This clonotype turned up a few times. Antigen unknown. TCRdb re-called the 5' RACE reads with MiXCR, one entry per CDR3 protein. The table shows around 410,000 distinct CDR3 sequences, with roughly a quarter occurring only once. V shed 2 bases, J shed 0 bases, and the junction held 6 bases outside the gene matches. The germline CDR1 and CDR2 sequences are SGHVS and FQNEAQ. This CDR3 has 17 amino acids. The gene calls are TRBV7-8 and TRBJ1-3; 8 bases align to TRBD1. The specimen sequenced was PBMCs or a T cell subset sorted from them (not recorded which). The sequence came from an adult woman who had mild COVID-19 (a few samples of this study predate the infection). Cell type and time point are not known. This chain's CDR3 is CASSLLAGGLSGNTIYF. CDR3 DNA: TGTGCCAGCAGCTTATTGGCAGGGGGCCTCTCTGGAAACACCATATATTTT.